The present TCR beta chain was sequenced within a study of metastatic and nonmetastatic thyroid tumors. Across the study: Repertoires of blood and of tissue (tumor or nodule) from malignant and benign thyroid patients were compared. Findings and limits, study-wide: For both blood and tumor, malignant thyroid tumors reportedly showed significantly higher TCR beta diversity than benign nodules did.

TCRdb re-called clones from the PCR reads using MiXCR. The data show about 30,000 clones, just under 25% seen once. The CDR3 consists of 15 residues. The V gene's germline CDR1 is SGHAT and CDR2 FQNNGV. The V end was cut by 0 bases, the J end by 3 bases, with 11 bases between. In this sample, this clone turned up once. Its antigen remains unknown. Patients were all untreated before their thyroid surgery. The clonotype comes from a female donor with papillary thyroid cancer or a benign thyroid nodule (not recorded which). Some clones in this sample may be carry-over from other donors' samples. The J gene is TRBJ2-5, the V gene TRBV11-2; D is perhaps TRBD1 (6 bases). The sample consisted of blood. This chain's CDR3 is CASSLDLRTEETQYF. CDR3 sequence (DNA): TGTGCCAGCAGCTTAGATCTAAGGACAGAAGAGACCCAGTACTTC. Based on the CDR3 plus reference TRBV11-2 and TRBJ2-5, the full variable domain is EAGVAQSPRYKIIEKRQSVAFWCNPISGHATLYWYQQILGQGPKLLIQFQNNGVVDDSQLPKDRFSAERLKGVDSTLKIQPAKLEDSAVYLCASSLDLRTEETQYFGPGTRLLVL.